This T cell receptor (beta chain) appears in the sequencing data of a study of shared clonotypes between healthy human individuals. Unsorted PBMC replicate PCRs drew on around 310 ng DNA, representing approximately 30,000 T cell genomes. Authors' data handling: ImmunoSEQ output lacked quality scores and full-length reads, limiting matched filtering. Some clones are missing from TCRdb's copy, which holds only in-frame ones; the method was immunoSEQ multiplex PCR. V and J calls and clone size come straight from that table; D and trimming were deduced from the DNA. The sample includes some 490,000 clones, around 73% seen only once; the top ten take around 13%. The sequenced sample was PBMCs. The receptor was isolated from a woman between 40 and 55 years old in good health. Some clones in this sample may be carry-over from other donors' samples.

CDR3 sequence (DNA): TGTGCCAGTAGTATAGAGGGCATTCAAGAGACCCAGTACTTC. Translating it yields CASSIEGIQETQYF. J is TRBJ2-5 and V is TRBV19; D not certain. Germline CDR1 and CDR2: LNHDA and SQIVND (reference sequence). This CDR3 comprises 14 residues. Trimming left V 0 bases short and J 2 bases short, with 7 bases between.